Listed below are T cell receptor beta chains from one sample, sequenced in a study of cytomegalovirus exposure and HLA in healthy donors. This table comes from immunoSEQ multiplex PCR, and its TCRdb copy is limited to in-frame clones, with some not included. The table has 100,000 to 150,000 clones, approximately 89% seen once. Sequencing was performed on PBMCs. These TCRs come from a woman aged 18-29 years in good health and CMV-seronegative. The CDR3 runs from the conserved cysteine through the conserved F or W. D genes are given only for firm matches. Size is stated for part of the rows, as once, few or many counts, or as a class when the clone is expanded.

cdr3_nt cdr3_aa v_call clone_size d_call j_call
TGTGCCAGCAGTCCAGGACAGGGCGGGCAGCCCCAGCATTTT CASSPGQGGQPQHF TRBV2 few TRBD1 TRBJ1-5
TGTGCCAGCATGGTCGGTTTTAGCTCTGGAAACACCATATATTTT CASMVGFSSGNTIYF TRBV28 - - TRBJ1-3
TGTGCCAGCAGTCTCGGACAGGCGGTATTGCCCCAGCATTTT CASSLGQAVLPQHF TRBV2 few TRBD1 TRBJ1-5
TGTGCCAGCAGCTCTCTTGATTTCAGGGCCGCCTATGGCTACACCTTC CASSSLDFRAAYGYTF TRBV11-2 once - TRBJ1-2
TGTGCCAGCAGCTTAAGGACTAGCGGTGGGATAAGGGGCTACGAGCAGTACTTC CASSLRTSGGIRGYEQYF TRBV13 - TRBD2 TRBJ2-7
TGTGCCAGCAGCTTAGGACAGGGTATCCCTGAAGCTTTCTTT CASSLGQGIPEAFF TRBV7-8 few TRBD1 TRBJ1-1
TGCGCCAGCAGCTTGCGAGGTACTAGCACAGATACGCAGTATTTT CASSLRGTSTDTQYF TRBV5-1 - - TRBJ2-3
TGTGCCAGCAGCTTAGAGGGAGACTACAATGAGCAGTTCTTC CASSLEGDYNEQFF TRBV7-6 - - TRBJ2-1
TGTGCCAGCAGTAACAGGGAAGATAACTATGGCTACACCTTC CASSNREDNYGYTF TRBV2 - - TRBJ1-2
TGTGCCTGGAGTGGGGACACTTTTAACACTGAAGCTTTCTTT CAWSGDTFNTEAFF TRBV30 - - TRBJ1-1
TGCGCCAGTGCGACGGGCGGGTCCACCGGGGAGCTGTTTTTT CASATGGSTGELFF TRBV10-1 - - TRBJ2-2
TGTGCCAGCAGCACAAACGGACTAGCGGGGGGTAATGAGCAGTTCTTC CASSTNGLAGGNEQFF TRBV2 - TRBD2 TRBJ2-1
TGTGCCTCGGGGGACGTTCTCAGCAATCAGCCCCAGCATTTT CASGDVLSNQPQHF TRBV19 - - TRBJ1-5
TGTGCCAGCAGCCCCCGCGCCACTAGCGGGGGGTTTTCAGTGCGCGCAGATACGCAGTATTTT CASSPRATSGGFSVRADTQYF TRBV27 - TRBD2 TRBJ2-3
TGTGCCAGCAGCTTAGAGGGACTACCTGCCTACGAGCAGTACTTC CASSLEGLPAYEQYF TRBV7-9 - TRBD2 TRBJ2-7
TGTGCCTGGAACTCCGGACAGGGAACAACTAATGAAAAACTGTTTTTT CAWNSGQGTTNEKLFF TRBV30 once TRBD1 TRBJ1-4
TGTGCCAGCAGCTTGTGGCTAGCGGGGGACATTTCCTACAATGAGCAGTTCTTC CASSLWLAGDISYNEQFF TRBV5-6 - TRBD2 TRBJ2-1
TGCGCCAGCATACGGGGCGGGAGCTACGAGCAGTACTTC CASIRGGSYEQYF TRBV10-2 - TRBD2 TRBJ2-7
TGTGCCAGTAGGGCGGATAGCTCTGGGGCCAACGTCCTGACTTTC CASRADSSGANVLTF TRBV19 - - TRBJ2-6
TGTGCCAGCAGCTTACGAGGACTAGCGGACGCCTCCTACAATGAGCAGTTCTTC CASSLRGLADASYNEQFF TRBV7-8 - TRBD2 TRBJ2-1
TGTGCCACCAGCAGAGATTTCTCAGGGGAAGCTTTCTTT CATSRDFSGEAFF TRBV15 once - TRBJ1-1
TGCGCCAGCAGCTGGGATAGGACAGGCTATGGCTACACCTTC CASSWDRTGYGYTF TRBV5-1 - TRBD1 TRBJ1-2
TGCAGCGTTGAAGATCGACAGCTAGCCAAAAACATTCAGTACTTC CSVEDRQLAKNIQYF TRBV29-1 once - TRBJ2-4
TGTGCCAGCAGTGAGCAGGGGGCAAGGGGAGATACGCAGTATTTT CASSEQGARGDTQYF TRBV2 - TRBD1 TRBJ2-3
TGTGCCAGCAGCTTAGCTTTGCTCAGTTACAATGAGCAGTTCTTC CASSLALLSYNEQFF TRBV7-2 - - TRBJ2-1
TGTGCCAGCAAACTACACAGGGATAATTCACCCCTCCACTTT CASKLHRDNSPLHF TRBV28 - - TRBJ1-6